The text below deals with one T cell receptor beta chain. No antigen is known for it. The PCR used 60 Vbeta and 13 Jbeta primers. Profiling relied on immunoSEQ multiplex PCR, and the TCRdb table lists in-frame clones only, not all of them. Of 200,000 or so clones in the sample, approximately 80% were seen once. This CDR3 has 14 residues. The germline V gene has CDR1 LNHDA and CDR2 SQIVND (reference sequence). With 5 bases removed from V and 1 base from J, the gap between germline ends came to 10 bases. This sample is part of a study of cytomegalovirus exposure and HLA in healthy donors. Study outcomes and limitations: The authors later found HLA-associated TCR beta chains more clonally expanded than equally common others.

The TCR was taken from a middle-aged man in good health and CMV-seronegative. This chain connects TRBV19 to TRBJ2-3; possible D gene TRBD2, 6 bases. The sequencing sample was made of PBMCs. CDR3 loop: CASSPTGGTDTQYF. CDR3 sequence (DNA): TGTGCCAGTAGTCCGACGGGGGGCACAGATACGCAGTATTTT.